This is a list of T cell receptor beta chains from one sample in a study of Graves' ophthalmopathy and Graves' hyperthyroidism. TCRdb itself ran the multiplex PCR reads through MiXCR, one entry per CDR3 protein. The top ten clones hold about 4.2% of a sample with a few hundred thousand distinct CDR3 sequences, under 45% of them seen once. Sequences were obtained from peripheral blood or thyroid tissue (not recorded which). These receptors were taken from an adult man with Graves' hyperthyroidism. Each CDR3 is given with its conserved first and last residue.

j_gene: TRBJ2-2
v_gene: TRBV27
CDR3aa: CASSPRVRGFDTGELFF

j_gene: TRBJ2-1
v_gene: TRBV2
CDR3aa: CASRSGSPRNEQFF

j_gene: TRBJ2-7
v_gene: TRBV9
CDR3aa: CASSVEAGRSYEQYF

j_gene: TRBJ1-5
v_gene: TRBV19
CDR3aa: CASSIVSRAKEPQHF

j_gene: TRBJ2-7
v_gene: TRBV20-1
CDR3aa: CSAIEGRGSYEQYF

j_gene: TRBJ2-7
v_gene: TRBV7-6
CDR3aa: CASSLEIGRGAEQYF

j_gene: TRBJ1-3
v_gene: TRBV5-1
CDR3aa: CASSSTDGDSGNTIYF

j_gene: TRBJ2-5
v_gene: TRBV25-1
CDR3aa: CASSELSGQYF

j_gene: TRBJ1-4
v_gene: TRBV11-2
CDR3aa: CASSLRYEKLFF

j_gene: TRBJ2-7
v_gene: TRBV2
CDR3aa: CASRQADYEQYF

j_gene: TRBJ2-7
v_gene: TRBV7-9
CDR3aa: CASSLVGGPGYEQYF

j_gene: TRBJ2-5
v_gene: TRBV7-2
CDR3aa: CASSRGVKSQETQYF

j_gene: TRBJ1-2
v_gene: TRBV20-1
CDR3aa: CSARGQGAYGYTF

j_gene: TRBJ1-4
v_gene: TRBV4-1
CDR3aa: CASSPSGTRANEKLFF

j_gene: TRBJ1-1
v_gene: TRBV10-3
CDR3aa: CAISERVRDTDLRMNTEAFF

j_gene: TRBJ2-7
v_gene: TRBV19
CDR3aa: CASSPGTGMSSYEQYF

j_gene: TRBJ1-5
v_gene: TRBV24-1
CDR3aa: CATSERGLNQPQHF

j_gene: TRBJ2-2
v_gene: TRBV19
CDR3aa: CAGSSSGELFF

j_gene: TRBJ2-7
v_gene: TRBV19
CDR3aa: CASRVTGYNEQYF

j_gene: TRBJ2-7
v_gene: TRBV2
CDR3aa: CASSEGLAGADWFEQYF

j_gene: TRBJ1-6
v_gene: TRBV7-9
CDR3aa: CASSLISAAGGSYNSPLHF

j_gene: TRBJ2-7
v_gene: TRBV24-1
CDR3aa: CATSEPTGEDNEQYF

j_gene: TRBJ1-1
v_gene: TRBV6-5
CDR3aa: CASSYDDRGRNTEAFF

j_gene: TRBJ2-7
v_gene: TRBV29-1
CDR3aa: CSVAAGEAHEQYF